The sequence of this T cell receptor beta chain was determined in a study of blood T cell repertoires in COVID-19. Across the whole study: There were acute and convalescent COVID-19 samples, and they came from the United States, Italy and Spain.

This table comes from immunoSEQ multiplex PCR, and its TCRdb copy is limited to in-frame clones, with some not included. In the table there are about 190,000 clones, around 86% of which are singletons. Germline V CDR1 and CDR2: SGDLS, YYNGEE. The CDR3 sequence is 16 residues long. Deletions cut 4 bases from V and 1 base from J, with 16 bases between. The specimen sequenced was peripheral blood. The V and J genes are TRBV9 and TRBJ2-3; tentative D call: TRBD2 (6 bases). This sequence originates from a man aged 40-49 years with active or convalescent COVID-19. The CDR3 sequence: CASSPPLAHRTDTQYF. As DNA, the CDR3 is TGTGCCAGCAGCCCCCCACTAGCCCACCGCACAGATACGCAGTATTTT.